One sample yielded the 4 T cell receptor beta chains listed below, sequenced in a study of T-cell memory formation after mild COVID-19. TCRdb redid the calling of the 5' RACE reads with MiXCR, one entry per CDR3 protein. Of fewer than 400,000 distinct CDR3 sequences in the sample, about an eighth were seen once. Sequenced material: PBMCs or a T cell subset sorted from them (not recorded which). These receptors all come from a man aged 18 to 30 who had mild COVID-19 (a few samples of this study predate the infection). Cell type and time point are not known.

A few counts support this clonotype. The V and J genes are TRBV6-2 or TRBV6-3 and TRBJ2-2, with TRBD2 as a possible D gene (5 bases). Germline-derived CDR1 and CDR2 are MNHEY and SVGEGT. V lost 2 bases and J lost 4, with 8 bases in between. This CDR3 spans 14 amino acids. Here the CDR3 reads CASSYTGVTGELFF. CDR3 bases: TGTGCCAGCAGTTACACCGGGGTCACCGGGGAGCTGTTTTTT.

As to this clonotype: A much larger clone differs from this one at a single base, so this may be a read error. Here the CDR3 reads CASSLTGAGEKYV. As DNA, the CDR3 is TGCGCCAGCAGCTTGACAGGGGCGGGCGAGAAGTACGTC. The chain couples TRBV5-1 to TRBJ2-7; 7 bases are shared with TRBD1. There are 13 residues in the CDR3. Germline CDR1 reads SGHRS; CDR2 reads YFSETQ.

V usage is TRBV5-1 and J usage is TRBJ2-7; 9 positions match TRBD1. Trimming cost V 0 bases and J 4 bases; bases outside gene matches: 5. The CDR3 extends over 15 amino acids. The germline V gene encodes CDR1 SGHRS and CDR2 YFSETQ. The CDR3 protein is CASSLEGQGGYEQYF. In DNA form, the CDR3 reads TGCGCCAGCAGCTTGGAGGGACAGGGAGGTTACGAGCAGTACTTC.

This clonotype was detected a few times. This sequence joins TRBV29-1 and TRBJ1-2; D unclear. The germline V gene has CDR1 SQVTM and CDR2 ANQGSEA. CDR3 length equals 12 residues. V was cut by 7 bases and J by 3 bases, with 12 bases left in between. CDR3 DNA: TGCAGCGCTGGGTTAAGGGACTATGGCTACACCTTC. Protein sequence: CSAGLRDYGYTF.